This TCR beta chain originates from a study of Graves' ophthalmopathy and Graves' hyperthyroidism. CDR1 is MGHRA and CDR2 is YSYEKL in the germline V gene. The V end lost 0 bases, the J end lost 9 bases, and 12 bases lay between the germline ends. The CDR3 covers 15 residues. Scientists amplified the TCR beta CDR3 regions from RNA transcripts. The authors performed first-round RT-PCR with HTBI primers and then a second-round multiplex PCR. MiXCR, applied by TCRdb to the multiplex PCR reads, yields one record per CDR3 protein. The data hold 660,000 or so distinct CDR3 sequences, with about 41% observed a single time. This clonotype was counted ten times or more.

This TCR derives from an adult man with Graves' ophthalmopathy. The sample consisted of peripheral blood. The rearrangement uses TRBV4-1 and TRBJ1-6; the D is unclear. The CDR3 coding sequence is TGCGCCAGCAGCCAAGAGGGAGGGTGGGGTTCACCCCTCCACTTT. As protein: CASSQEGGWGSPLHF.